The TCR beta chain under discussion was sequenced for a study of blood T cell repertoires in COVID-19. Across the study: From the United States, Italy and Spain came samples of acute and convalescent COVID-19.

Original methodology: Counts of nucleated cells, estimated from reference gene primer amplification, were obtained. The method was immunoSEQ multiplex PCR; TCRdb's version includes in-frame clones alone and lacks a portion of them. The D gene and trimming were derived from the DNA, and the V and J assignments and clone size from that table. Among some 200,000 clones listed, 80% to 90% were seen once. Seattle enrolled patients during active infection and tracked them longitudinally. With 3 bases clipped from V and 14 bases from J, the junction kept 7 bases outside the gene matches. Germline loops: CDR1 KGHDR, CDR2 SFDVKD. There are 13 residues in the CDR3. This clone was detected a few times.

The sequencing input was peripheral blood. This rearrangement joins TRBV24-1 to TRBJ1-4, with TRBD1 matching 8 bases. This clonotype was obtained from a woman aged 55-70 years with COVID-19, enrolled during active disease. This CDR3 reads CATSDPNRDRLFF. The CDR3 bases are TGTGCCACCAGTGATCCGAACCGGGACAGGCTGTTTTTT.